Reported below is one T cell receptor beta chain. Its antigen is currently unknown. Thyroid surgery was performed in patients who had received no treatment beforehand. This sample was included in a study of metastatic and nonmetastatic thyroid tumors. Study at large: The comparison covered peripheral blood and tumor or nodule tissue in malignant and benign thyroid patients. Study results and limitations: Malignant tumors reportedly showed significantly higher TCR beta diversity than benign nodules in both blood and tumor.

TCRdb reprocessed the PCR reads via MiXCR. Of 5,000 to 7,500 clones in the sample, about 32% are singletons; the top ten hold over 15%. With 5 bases removed from V and 3 bases from J, the gap between germline ends came to 10 bases. The V gene's germline CDR1 is MNHEY and CDR2 SMNVEV (reference sequence). The CDR3 is 14 amino acids. V usage is TRBV27 and J usage is TRBJ1-4, with D perhaps TRBD1 (5 bases). This clonotype was sampled from a female donor with papillary thyroid cancer or a benign thyroid nodule (not recorded which). Some clones in this sample may be carry-over from other donors' samples. The sample taken for sequencing was adjacent normal tissue. The CDR3 loop reads CASSGQGSNEKLFF. In DNA form, the CDR3 reads TGTGCCAGCAGTGGTCAGGGCTCTAATGAAAAACTGTTTTTT.